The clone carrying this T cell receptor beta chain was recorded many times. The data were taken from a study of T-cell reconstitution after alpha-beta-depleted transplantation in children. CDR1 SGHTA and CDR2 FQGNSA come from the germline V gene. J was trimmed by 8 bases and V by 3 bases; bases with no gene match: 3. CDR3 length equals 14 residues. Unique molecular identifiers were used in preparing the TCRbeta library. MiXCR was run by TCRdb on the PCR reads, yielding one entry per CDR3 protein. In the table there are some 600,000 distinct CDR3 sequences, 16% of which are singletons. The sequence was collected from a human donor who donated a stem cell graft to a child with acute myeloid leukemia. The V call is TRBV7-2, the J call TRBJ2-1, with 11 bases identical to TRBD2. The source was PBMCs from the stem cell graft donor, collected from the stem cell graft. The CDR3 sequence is CASSFLAGGYEQFF. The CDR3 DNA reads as TGTGCCAGCAGCTTCCTAGCGGGGGGCTATGAGCAGTTCTTC.